The 29 T cell receptor beta chains in this list originate from one sample, sequenced in a study of human T cells and chemical hapten exposure. MiXCR was run by TCRdb on the RACE reads, yielding one entry per CDR3 protein. The sample yields more than 150,000 distinct CDR3 sequences, under 35% seen once. Time point denoted: pre-sensitization, week 0. Treatment: therapeutic diphenylcyclopropenone sensitization with weekly scalp DPC. The sample was whole blood, taken in connection with sensitization to the hapten diphenylcyclopropenone (DPC). The receptor set was obtained from a woman in her twenties or thirties with alopecia areata. Some clones in this sample may be carry-over from other donors' samples.

This clonotype was detected only a few times. V and J are TRBV28 and TRBJ2-7; unclear D gene. The CDR3 sequence is 12 residues long. Germline assignment: CDR1 MDHEN and CDR2 SYDVKM. Between the trimmed V and J ends, which lost 2 bases and 7 bases, there was a span of 9 bases. The CDR3 coding sequence is TGTGCCAGCAGTTTAGCAGTTAGGGAGCAGTACTTC. Translation gives CASSLAVREQYF.

The genes are TRBV11-2 and TRBJ2-5; weak D call: TRBD1 (5 bases). The CDR3 covers 13 residues. Germline V CDR1 and CDR2: SGHAT, FQNNGV. The V end was cut by 3 bases, the J end by 5 bases, with 10 bases between. The CDR3 DNA reads as TGTGCCAGCAGCTTTGCAGGGTTGGAGACCCAGTACTTC. Residues: CASSFAGLETQYF.

This clonotype turned up a few times. The V call is TRBV12-5, the J call TRBJ2-1, with a weak D call TRBD2 (7 bases). Trimming shortened V by 0 bases and J by 8 bases, and 20 bases separated the two germline ends. Germline V lookup: CDR1 LGHNT, CDR2 FRNRAP. This CDR3 has 17 amino acids. The CDR3 is CASGLVVTAIGGDEQFF. The CDR3 DNA reads as TGTGCTAGTGGTTTGGTAGTGACAGCTATAGGGGGGGATGAGCAGTTCTTC. Full variable domain (outside the CDR3, taken from reference TRBV12-5 and TRBJ2-1): DARVTQTPRHKVTEMGQEVTMRCQPILGHNTVFWYRQTMMQGLELLAYFRNRAPLDDSGMPKDRFSAEMPDATLATLKIQPSEPRDSAVYFCASGLVVTAIGGDEQFFGPGTRLTVL.

The chain combines TRBV20-1 with TRBJ2-3; the match to TRBD2 covers 8 bases. Germline V gene lookup returns CDR1 DFQATT and CDR2 SNEGSKA (reference sequence). Germline trimming cut 3 bases from V and 1 base from J; bases unmatched to any gene: 9. CDR3 length equals 16 residues. CDR3 nucleotide sequence: TGCAGTGCTAGCCCGGGACTAGGTAAAGGCACAGATACGCAGTATTTT. Protein product: CSASPGLGKGTDTQYF.

The chain is built from TRBV2 and TRBJ2-7, with D possibly being TRBD1 (6 bases). The CDR3 has 14 amino acids. The V end lost 4 bases, the J end lost 8 bases, and 18 bases lay between the germline ends. Germline V CDR1 and CDR2: SNHLY, FYNNEI. The DNA for the CDR3 is TGTGCCAGCAGTGGGGGGACACCCCAGGTCCAGCAGTACTTC. Residues: CASSGGTPQVQQYF.

The rearrangement uses TRBV2 and TRBJ2-2; 8 bases match TRBD1. Germline CDR1 reads SNHLY; CDR2 reads FYNNEI. The length of the CDR3 is 14 residues. V lost 8 bases, J lost 5 bases, and 7 bases stayed unmatched. CDR3 region: CASRTGPGTGELFF. The CDR3 DNA is TGTGCCAGCCGGACAGGGCCGGGAACCGGGGAGCTGTTTTTT.

This clonotype was seen more than once but under ten times. The chain couples TRBV19 to TRBJ2-2, with 7 positions matching TRBD1. The J segment lost 2 bases and the V segment lost 7 bases, leaving 7 bases of the junction unmatched. The CDR3 totals 15 residues. Germline V gene lookup returns CDR1 LNHDA and CDR2 SQIVND (reference sequence). The CDR3 sequence is CASTNRGSNTGELFF. The DNA of the CDR3 is TGTGCCAGTACTAACAGGGGCTCAAACACCGGGGAGCTGTTTTTT.

This clonotype was found a few times. The V and J genes are TRBV2 and TRBJ2-7, with TRBD1 identical over 10 bases. The ends lost 6 bases at V and 6 bases at J; junction bases unmatched: 5. This CDR3 has 13 residues. From germline, CDR1 is SNHLY and CDR2 FYNNEI. CDR3 sequence reads: CASRPGTGVEQYF. The CDR3 DNA follows: TGTGCCAGCAGACCCGGGACAGGGGTCGAGCAGTACTTC.

The chain links TRBV4-2 to TRBJ2-2; TRBD1 might be the D (6 bases). V lost 4 bases to trimming and J lost 4 bases, with 19 bases between them. This CDR3 is 17 amino acids long. Per germline, CDR1 LGHNA and CDR2 YNFKEQ. The chain's CDR3 is CASSRGSTGFSTGELFF. CDR3 DNA sequence: TGTGCCAGCAGCCGAGGGAGCACAGGGTTTAGCACCGGGGAGCTGTTTTTT.

J is TRBJ1-3 and V is TRBV10-3; D may be TRBD1 (6 bases). The CDR3 length is 15 residues. In germline, CDR1 is ENHRY, CDR2 SYGVKD. The ends were cut back, 6 bases at V and 0 bases at J, with 12 bases in the middle. As DNA, the CDR3 is TGTGCCATCAGGGACAGCTATTTCTCTGGAAACACCATATATTTT. Translation gives CAIRDSYFSGNTIYF.

This clonotype has only a few counts. The chain recombines TRBV29-1 with TRBJ2-7; the D is unclear. This CDR3 comprises 13 residues. Germline V gives CDR1 SQVTM, CDR2 ANQGSEA. The germline V and J ends were trimmed by 5 bases and 1 base, with 12 bases remaining between them. CDR3 nucleotide sequence: TGCAGCGTTCCAGCTTTAAATTCCTACGAGCAGTACTTC. It translates to CSVPALNSYEQYF.

This chain links TRBV27 with TRBJ1-6, with unresolved D. V lost 8 bases, J lost 0 bases, and 14 bases lay in between. CDR1 and CDR2 (germline): MNHEY, SMNVEV (reference sequence). The CDR3 totals 16 residues. In DNA, the CDR3 is TGTGCCAGCGGGAAAGGAGTCGGCTCCTATAATTCACCCCTCCACTTT. Translation: CASGKGVGSYNSPLHF.

This clonotype was recorded many times. The V call is TRBV28, the J call TRBJ2-1, with no clear D. There are 11 residues in the CDR3. Germline lookup yields CDR1 MDHEN and CDR2 SYDVKM. The V gene lost 5 bases and the J gene lost 5 bases, with 4 bases spanning the gap. This chain's CDR3 is CASSRNNEQFF. The CDR3 DNA follows: TGTGCCAGCAGTCGAAACAATGAGCAGTTCTTC. Looking up the rest from reference TRBV28 and TRBJ2-1 gives the full variable domain: DVKVTQSSRYLVKRTGEKVFLECVQDMDHENMFWYRQDPGLGLRLIYFSYDVKMKEKGDIPEGYSVSREKKERFSLILESASTNQTSMYLCASSRNNEQFFGPGTRLTVL.

This chain uses TRBV4-2 with TRBJ1-1; 7 positions agree with TRBD1. J was trimmed by 0 bases and V by 5 bases; bases with no gene match: 6. The CDR3 loop spans 15 amino acids. Germline V gene data show CDR1 as LGHNA and CDR2 as YNFKEQ. The chain's CDR3 is CASSADRIMNTEAFF. The CDR3 DNA reads TGTGCCAGCAGCGCGGACAGGATTATGAACACTGAAGCTTTCTTT.

In its sample, this clonotype was seen a few times. This chain uses TRBV7-9 with TRBJ2-3; the D is unclear. This CDR3 has 8 amino acids. In germline, CDR1 is SEHNR, CDR2 FQNEAQ (reference sequence). Trimming removed 10 bases at V and 6 bases at J, with 2 bases between. CDR3 protein: CATDTQYF. The CDR3 DNA is TGTGCCACGGATACGCAGTATTTT.

This clonotype came up many times. The chain employs TRBV6-2 or TRBV6-3 and TRBJ1-5; D perhaps matches TRBD1 (5 bases). The CDR3 runs 16 residues. CDR1 and CDR2 (germline): MNHEY, SVGEGT. V dropped 7 bases and J dropped 4 bases, with 20 bases sitting between them. DNA of the CDR3: TGTGCCAGCACGATTGGCCCCAGCAGGGAAAATCAGCCCCAGCATTTT. It yields the protein CASTIGPSRENQPQHF.

There are a few counts of this clonotype. This rearrangement joins TRBV18 to TRBJ2-7; D assignment may be TRBD1 or TRBD2 (5 bases each). The CDR3 contains 16 residues. Trimming removed 2 bases from V and 0 bases from J, with 14 bases in between. Germline V gives CDR1 KGHSH, CDR2 LQKENI. The CDR3 nucleotides read TGTGCCAGCTCACCAGCCGGGACGTATAGCTCCTACGAGCAGTACTTC. This codes for CASSPAGTYSSYEQYF. Full variable domain (missing parts from reference TRBV18 and TRBJ2-7): NAGVMQNPRHLVRRRGQEARLRCSPMKGHSHVYWYRQLPEEGLKFMVYLQKENIIDESGMPKERFSAEFPKEGPSILRIQQVVRGDSAAYFCASSPAGTYSSYEQYFGPGTRLTVT.

This clonotype was counted between two and nine times. The chain joins TRBV20-1 to TRBJ2-6; D is unresolved. Germline CDR1 and CDR2: DFQATT and SNEGSKA (reference sequence). The CDR3 contains 13 residues. The V gene lost 3 bases and the J gene lost 4 bases, with 7 bases spanning the gap. The CDR3 spells CSARNPGANVLTF. The CDR3 nucleotides are TGCAGTGCTAGGAATCCCGGGGCCAACGTCCTGACTTTC.

Comment on this clonotype: An end of the junction does not agree with germline; a read error may underlie this. Here the CDR3 reads CASSPIGGRALNAEAFF. DNA for the CDR3: TGCGCCAGCAGCCCGATCGGGGGGCGGGCGTTGAACGCTGAAGCTTTCTTT. This chain uses TRBV5-1 with TRBJ1-1; tentatively, D is TRBD1 (6 bases). CDR1 is SGHRS, CDR2 YFSETQ, per germline. The CDR3 totals 17 residues.

This clonotype was counted a few times. The CDR3 DNA reads as TGCGCCAGCAGCTTACAGGTTCAAGAGACCCAGTACTTC. Protein: CASSLQVQETQYF. The gene calls are TRBV5-1 and TRBJ2-5, with D possibly matching TRBD1 (5 bases). Germline CDR1 and CDR2: SGHRS and YFSETQ. Deletions cut 2 bases from V and 2 bases from J, with 7 bases between. CDR3 length: 13 amino acids.

V gene TRBV19 combines with J gene TRBJ2-1; 7 nucleotides align to TRBD1. CDR1 LNHDA and CDR2 SQIVND come from the germline V gene (reference sequence). CDR3 length: 16 residues. V lost 1 base and J lost 1; bases outside the gene matches: 4. The CDR3 protein is CASSIGQGWSYNEQFF. CDR3 nucleotides: TGTGCCAGTAGTATAGGACAGGGATGGTCCTACAATGAGCAGTTCTTC.

The CDR3 DNA reads TGTGCCTGGAGTTCAAGCACAGATACGCAGTATTTT. Encoded protein: CAWSSSTDTQYF. The genes are TRBV30 and TRBJ2-3; the D is unclear. CDR1 is GTSNPN, CDR2 SVGIG, per germline (reference sequence). V was cut by 2 bases and J by 0 bases, with 3 bases left in between. The CDR3 has 12 amino acids.

The chain couples TRBV6-2 or TRBV6-3 to TRBJ1-2, with D maybe TRBD1 (6 bases). The CDR3 is 12 amino acids. CDR1 is MNHEY and CDR2 is SVGEGT in the germline V gene. V lost 8 bases to trimming and J lost 8 bases, with 15 bases between them. The CDR3 reads CASLLTGGGYTF. The CDR3 region has the DNA TGTGCCAGCCTGTTGACAGGAGGCGGCTACACCTTC.

The chain is built from TRBV28 and TRBJ2-1; TRBD2 matches 11 bases. This CDR3 has 16 residues. Germline V lookup: CDR1 MDHEN, CDR2 SYDVKM. V shed 5 bases and J 3 bases; nucleotides not matched to a gene: 6. The chain's CDR3 is CASSVVTSGIYNEQFF. The CDR3 region has the DNA TGTGCCAGCAGTGTCGTGACTAGCGGGATCTACAATGAGCAGTTCTTC.

V and J are TRBV28 and TRBJ2-7, with D unclear. Trimming took 8 bases from V and 0 from J, leaving 11 bases between them. This CDR3 contains 13 residues. In germline, CDR1 is MDHEN, CDR2 SYDVKM. Here the CDR3 DNA reads TGTGCCAGCTTGGCGAATCCCTCCTACGAGCAGTACTTC. Protein product: CASLANPSYEQYF.

This clonotype has more than one count but fewer than ten. The rearrangement uses TRBV29-1 and TRBJ2-7; maybe TRBD2 (6 bases). The germline CDR1 and CDR2 sequences are SQVTM and ANQGSEA. The CDR3 is 14 residues long. Trimming cost V 4 bases and J 0 bases, with 13 bases left between them. CDR3 nucleotide sequence: TGCAGCGTTGCGAGCCGGGACTTCTCCTACGAGCAGTACTTC. Translation: CSVASRDFSYEQYF.

The J gene is TRBJ2-2, the V gene TRBV6-1; perhaps TRBD1 as D (5 bases). This CDR3 is built from 16 residues. Deletions cut 4 bases from V and 1 base from J, with 13 bases between. Per the germline V gene, CDR1 is MNHNS and CDR2 is SASEGT. This CDR3 reads CASSALGPGNTGELFF. The CDR3 DNA reads TGTGCCAGCAGTGCCTTGGGGCCGGGGAACACCGGGGAGCTGTTTTTT.

The CDR3 loop is CATSSEGPSYGYTF. The DNA for the CDR3 is TGTGCCACCAGCAGCGAAGGACCCAGCTATGGCTACACCTTC. This chain joins TRBV15 and TRBJ1-2; D remains unclear. V gave up 3 bases and J gave up 4 bases, with 12 bases separating them. Germline-derived CDR1 and CDR2 are LNHNV and YYDKDF (reference sequence). CDR3 size: 14 residues. Drawing the rest from reference TRBV15 and TRBJ1-2, the complete variable domain is DAMVIQNPRYQVTQFGKPVTLSCSQTLNHNVMYWYQQKSSQAPKLLFHYYDKDFNNEADTPDNFQSRRPNTSFCFLDIRSPGLGDTAMYLCATSSEGPSYGYTFGSGTRLTVV.

This chain joins TRBV4-2 and TRBJ1-6, with D hard to call. This CDR3 has 12 amino acids. V shed 0 bases and J shed 14 bases, with 8 bases lying between them. Germline loops: CDR1 LGHNA, CDR2 YNFKEQ. The CDR3 here is CASSQDSLALHF. The CDR3 DNA reads TGTGCCAGCAGCCAAGATTCGCTTGCCCTCCACTTT.